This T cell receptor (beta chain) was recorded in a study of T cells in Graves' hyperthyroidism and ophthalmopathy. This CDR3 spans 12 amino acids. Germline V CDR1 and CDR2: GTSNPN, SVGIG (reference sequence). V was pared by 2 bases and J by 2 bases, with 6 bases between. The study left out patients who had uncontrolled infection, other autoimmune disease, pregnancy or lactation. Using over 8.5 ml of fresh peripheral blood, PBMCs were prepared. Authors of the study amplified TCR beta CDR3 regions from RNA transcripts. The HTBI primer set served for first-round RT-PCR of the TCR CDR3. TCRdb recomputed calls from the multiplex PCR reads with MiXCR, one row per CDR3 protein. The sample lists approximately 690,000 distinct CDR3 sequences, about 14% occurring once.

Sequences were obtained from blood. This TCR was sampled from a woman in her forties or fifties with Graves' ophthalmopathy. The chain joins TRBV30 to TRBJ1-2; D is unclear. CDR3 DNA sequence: TGTGCCTGGAGTAGGCCAAACTATGGCTACACCTTC. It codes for CAWSRPNYGYTF. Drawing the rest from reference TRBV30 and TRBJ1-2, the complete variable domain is SQTIHQWPATLVQPVGSPLSLECTVEGTSNPNLYWYRQAAGRGLQLLFYSVGIGQISSEVPQNLSASRPQDRQFILSSKKLLLSDSGFYLCAWSRPNYGYTFGSGTRLTVV.